This TCR beta chain is from a study of blood T cells in healthy people across ages. A sample-barcoded 5' primer and a J-beta primer mix were used in a second PCR of roughly 7 to 12 cycles. TCRdb independently ran MiXCR on the 5' RACE reads; one entry per CDR3 protein. The table records roughly 680,000 distinct CDR3 sequences, roughly half of them present only once. The CDR3 length is 13 residues. V lost 6 bases and J 4 bases, leaving 12 bases between the germline ends. CDR1 is MNHNS, CDR2 SASEGT, per germline. Sequencing input: blood. The chain uses TRBV6-1 and TRBJ1-2; D possibly corresponds to TRBD1 (6 bases). The sequence came from a woman older than 75 in good health. The CDR3 nucleotides are TGTGCCAGCAGCTGGACAGAAATCTATGGCTACACCTTC. This codes for CASSWTEIYGYTF.